The present TCR beta chain was sequenced within a study of PD-L1 blockade in urothelial cancer. Overall study findings and caveats: Below-median TCR clonality that was measured in pretreatment blood predicted better survival.

Details on this clone: Its antigen is still unknown.

Each PCR reaction had synthetic TCR analog templates spiked into it. Measured with immunoSEQ multiplex PCR; TCRdb has only the in-frame clones, and not every one. The sample records roughly 56,000 clones, around 80% being singletons. Germline values: CDR1 SGHRS, CDR2 YFSETQ. The CDR3 totals 15 residues. The V gene end was trimmed by 0 bases and the J gene end by 5 bases; junction bases not matched to a gene: 4. This chain uses TRBV5-1 with TRBJ2-2, with TRBD1 matching 7 bases. The clonotype was recovered from a man aged 65 to 79 with urothelial cancer. Sequenced material: PBMCs, taken around atezolizumab (anti-PD-L1) treatment. The CDR3 region has the DNA TGCGCCAGCAGCTTGGAGTACAGGGGAACCGGGGAGCTGTTTTTT. Translated: CASSLEYRGTGELFF.